The source of this T cell receptor beta chain is a study of human T cells and chemical hapten exposure. As for the study in general: Patients, mostly women, had alopecia areata, alopecia totalis or alopecia universalis. Whole-study findings and limits: Controls had significantly fewer large CDR3 similarity clusters than were formed by expanded TCRs.

MiXCR, run by TCRdb on the RACE reads, gives a single entry per CDR3 protein. The sample records about 180,000 distinct CDR3 sequences, just under 30% being singletons. Sample time point: pre-sensitization, week 0. The treatment is: therapeutic diphenylcyclopropenone sensitization with weekly scalp DPC. Each donor was an alopecia patient between 18 and 70 years of age who qualified for DPC. The authors' total RNA extraction used unfractionated whole blood. Germline loops: CDR1 SQVTM, CDR2 ANQGSEA. The CDR3 sequence is 14 residues long. The junction had 5 bases not matched to a gene; V was cut back by 4 bases and J by 8 bases. This clonotype was observed a handful of times. Its antigen is not known.

The sequence derives from a woman in her 30s with alopecia areata. Some clones in this sample may be carry-over from other donors' samples. Here the sequenced sample was whole blood, taken in connection with sensitization to the hapten diphenylcyclopropenone (DPC). This chain links TRBV29-1 with TRBJ2-1, with 13 bases that match TRBD2. The CDR3 spells CSVVGLAGPYEQFF. CDR3 in DNA: TGCAGCGTTGTGGGACTAGCGGGGCCGTATGAGCAGTTCTTC.